The clone carrying this T cell receptor beta chain was seen more than once but under ten times. Its target is not known. The cDNA had a unique molecular identifier and a template-switch universal primer site. TCRdb reprocessed the 5' RACE reads with MiXCR, giving one entry per CDR3 protein. The table lists about 530,000 distinct CDR3 sequences, around 15% of them singletons, with about 0.4% in the top ten. This specimen comes from a study of identical twins. Study-level points and caveats: The study found excess low generation probability among twin-shared out-of-frame alpha sequences. The abundant beta clonotypes from cord blood had fewer insertions, and memory repertoires had none of this.

The same specimen was also included in a second study, on yellow fever vaccine responses in identical twins.

This receptor was identified in a woman aged 18 to 35 in good health. Sequenced material: CD4+ T cells sorted from blood.

CDR3: CASSVMGHGTDTQYF. The CDR3 nucleotides are TGTGCCAGCAGTGTAATGGGACACGGCACAGATACGCAGTATTTT. The chain links TRBV25-1 to TRBJ2-3, with D possibly matching TRBD1 (6 bases). Germline CDR1 is MGHDK and CDR2 is SYGVNS. There are 15 residues in the CDR3. Trimming cost V 4 bases and J 1 base, with 12 bases left between them.